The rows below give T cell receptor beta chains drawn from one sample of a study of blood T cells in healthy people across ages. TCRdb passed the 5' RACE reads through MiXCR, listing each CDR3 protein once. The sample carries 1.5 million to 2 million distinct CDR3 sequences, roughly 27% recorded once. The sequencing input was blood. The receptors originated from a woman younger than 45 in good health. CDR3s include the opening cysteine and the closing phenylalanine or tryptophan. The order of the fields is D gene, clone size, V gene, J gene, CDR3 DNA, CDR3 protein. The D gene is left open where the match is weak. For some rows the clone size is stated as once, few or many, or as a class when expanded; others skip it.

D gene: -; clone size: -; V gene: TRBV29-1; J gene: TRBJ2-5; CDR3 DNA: TGCAGCGGTGATTCCCTGTACTTC; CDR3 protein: CSGDSLYF
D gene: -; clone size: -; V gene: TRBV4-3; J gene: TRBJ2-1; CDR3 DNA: TGCGCCAGCAGCCAAGGATTAGCCGACTTCAATGAGCAGTTCTTC; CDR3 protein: CASSQGLADFNEQFF
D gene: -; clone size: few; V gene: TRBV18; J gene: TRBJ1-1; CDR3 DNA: TGTGCCAGCTCACTTTTCGGGGTGAACACTGAAGCTTTCTTT; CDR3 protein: CASSLFGVNTEAFF
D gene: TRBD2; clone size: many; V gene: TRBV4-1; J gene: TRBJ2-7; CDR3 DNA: TGCGCCAGCAGCCAAGAAGGACCCAGCGGGGGGGCCTACGAGCAGTACTTC; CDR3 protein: CASSQEGPSGGAYEQYF
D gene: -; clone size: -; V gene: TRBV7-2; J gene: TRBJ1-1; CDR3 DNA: TGTGCCAGCAGCTTAGCGCTTCCGGGCTTGAACACTGAAGCTTTCTTT; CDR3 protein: CASSLALPGLNTEAFF
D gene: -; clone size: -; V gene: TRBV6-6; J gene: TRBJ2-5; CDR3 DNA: TGTGCCAGCAGTTACGCGGCCCTAGGGTGGGGAGAGACCCAGTACTTC; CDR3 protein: CASSYAALGWGETQYF
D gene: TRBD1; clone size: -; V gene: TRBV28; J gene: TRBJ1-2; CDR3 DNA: TGTGCCAGCAGTTTACTCCGAGGACAGGGAAGCTATGGCTACACCTTC; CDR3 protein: CASSLLRGQGSYGYTF
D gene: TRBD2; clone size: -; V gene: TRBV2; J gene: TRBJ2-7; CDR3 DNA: TGTGCCAGCAGTGCCACTAGCGGGAGTACCGAGCAGTACTTC; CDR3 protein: CASSATSGSTEQYF
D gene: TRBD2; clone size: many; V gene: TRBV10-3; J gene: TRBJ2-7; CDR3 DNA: TGTGCCATCAGTGAGGAAGGACTAGCGGGAGCCGAGCAGTACTTC; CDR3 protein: CAISEEGLAGAEQYF
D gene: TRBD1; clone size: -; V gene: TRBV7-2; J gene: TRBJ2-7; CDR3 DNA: TGTGCCAGCAGCTTAGACAGGGGGCGATCCGAGCAGTACTTC; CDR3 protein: CASSLDRGRSEQYF
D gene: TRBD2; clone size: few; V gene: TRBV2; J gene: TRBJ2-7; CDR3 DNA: TGTGCCAGCAGACCTGGGACTAGCGGGGAGCAGTACTTC; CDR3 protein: CASRPGTSGEQYF
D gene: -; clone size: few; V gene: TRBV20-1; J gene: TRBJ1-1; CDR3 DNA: TGCAGTGCCACGAGGGGTGAAGCTTTCTTT; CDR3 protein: CSATRGEAFF
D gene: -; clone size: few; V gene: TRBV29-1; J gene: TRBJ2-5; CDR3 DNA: TGCAGCGTCCGGGAGGGGGCAGAGACCCAGTACTTC; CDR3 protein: CSVREGAETQYF
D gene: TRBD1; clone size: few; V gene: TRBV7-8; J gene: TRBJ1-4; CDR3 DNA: TGTGCCAGCAGCTTATGGGACAGGGGTGAAAAACTGTTTTTT; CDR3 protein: CASSLWDRGEKLFF
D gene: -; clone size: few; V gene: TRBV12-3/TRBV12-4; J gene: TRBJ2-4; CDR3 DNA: TGTGCCAGCAGTTTAGGTTCGGCAGACCTAGCCAAAAACATTCAGTACTTC; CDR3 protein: CASSLGSADLAKNIQYF
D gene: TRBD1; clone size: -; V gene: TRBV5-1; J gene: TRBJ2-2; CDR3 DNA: TGCGCCAGCAGCGGCGGACAGGGGGGTACCACCGGGGAGCGGTTTTTT; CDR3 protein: CASSGGQGGTTGERFF
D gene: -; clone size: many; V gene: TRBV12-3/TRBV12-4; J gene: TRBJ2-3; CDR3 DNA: TGTGCCAGCAGTCCCCCTCTCACAGATACGCAGTATTTT; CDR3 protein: CASSPPLTDTQYF
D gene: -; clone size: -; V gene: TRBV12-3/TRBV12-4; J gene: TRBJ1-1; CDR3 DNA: TGTGCCAGCCTTAGGCGTATCGGGACTGAAGCTTTCTTT; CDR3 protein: CASLRRIGTEAFF
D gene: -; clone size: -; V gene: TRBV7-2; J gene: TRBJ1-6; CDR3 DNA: TGTGCCAGCAGCCATCCGGGACAACGCGTTTCACCCCTCCACTTT; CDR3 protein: CASSHPGQRVSPLHF
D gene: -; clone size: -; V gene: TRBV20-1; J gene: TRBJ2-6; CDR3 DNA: TGCAGTGCTAGAAAACAGGGGGCCAACGTCCTGACTTTC; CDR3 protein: CSARKQGANVLTF
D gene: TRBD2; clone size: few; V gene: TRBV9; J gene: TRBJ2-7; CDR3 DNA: TGTGCCAGCAGCCCCCAAGTAGCGGGTAGGTCCTACGAGCAGTACTTC; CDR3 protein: CASSPQVAGRSYEQYF
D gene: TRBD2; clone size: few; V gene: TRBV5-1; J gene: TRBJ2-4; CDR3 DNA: TGCGCCAGCAGCTCCCAGGGACTAGCGGGGGTAAACATTCAGTACTTC; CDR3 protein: CASSSQGLAGVNIQYF
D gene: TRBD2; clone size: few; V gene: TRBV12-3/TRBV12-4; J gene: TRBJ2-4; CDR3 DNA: TGTGCCAGCAGCTTCCTAGCGGGTAAAGCTCTTGCCAAAAACATTCAGTACTTC; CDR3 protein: CASSFLAGKALAKNIQYF
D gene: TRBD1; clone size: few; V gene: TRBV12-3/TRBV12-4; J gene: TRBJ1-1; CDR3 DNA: TGTGCCAGCATCCTACAGGGGGCTTTGGGAACTGAAGCTTTCTTT; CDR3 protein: CASILQGALGTEAFF
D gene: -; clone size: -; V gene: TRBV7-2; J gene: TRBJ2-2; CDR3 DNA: TGTGCCAGCAGCATTCAGGGGCCCCCCGGGGAGCGGTTTTTT; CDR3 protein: CASSIQGPPGERFF
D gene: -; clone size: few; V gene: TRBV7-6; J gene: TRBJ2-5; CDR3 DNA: TGTGCCAGCAGCTTAAATCAGCCTCCAGGGGAGACCCAGTACTTC; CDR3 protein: CASSLNQPPGETQYF
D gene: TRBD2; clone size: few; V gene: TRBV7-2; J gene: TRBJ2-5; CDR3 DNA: TGTGCCAGCAGCTTAATCCTAGCGGGGGGAAAGACCCAGTACTTC; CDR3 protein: CASSLILAGGKTQYF
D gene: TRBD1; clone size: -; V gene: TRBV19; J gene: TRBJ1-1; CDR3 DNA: TGTGCCAGTAGTCTGGGGACAGCAAACACTGAAGCTCTCTTT; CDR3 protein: CASSLGTANTEALF